The 15 T cell receptor beta chains in this list originate from one sample, sequenced in a study of response to subunit inactivated influenza vaccine. TCRdb called the RT-PCR reads again in MiXCR, with one record for every CDR3 protein. The sample carries 560,000 or so distinct CDR3 sequences, less than 8% recorded once. The sample consisted of PBMCs from blood, taken approximately 25 months after vaccination. These receptors all stem from a man aged 50 to 75 who received an inactivated influenza vaccine.

The chain couples TRBV20-1 to TRBJ2-3; a weak D match, TRBD2 (7 bases). Per germline, CDR1 DFQATT and CDR2 SNEGSKA (reference sequence). The ends were cut back, 0 bases at V and 6 bases at J, with 13 bases in the middle. CDR3 length: 14 amino acids. The CDR3 is CSARDARGADTQYF. As DNA, the CDR3 is TGCAGTGCTAGAGATGCCCGGGGGGCGGATACGCAGTATTTT.

This clonotype appeared a few times. This chain links TRBV11-2 with TRBJ2-3, with 10 bases identical to TRBD2. This CDR3 has 19 residues. Germline values: CDR1 SGHAT, CDR2 FQNNGV. V lost 3 bases to trimming and J lost 3 bases; unmatched junction nucleotides: 15. CDR3: CASSFPEEAGGPITDTQYF. In DNA, the CDR3 is TGTGCCAGCAGCTTCCCCGAGGAAGCGGGAGGGCCTATTACAGATACGCAGTATTTT.

This clonotype was found many times. The rearrangement uses TRBV10-3 and TRBJ2-6; D is unclear. Germline-derived CDR1 and CDR2 are ENHRY and SYGVKD. V gave up 9 bases and J gave up 1 base, with 10 bases separating them. The CDR3 runs 14 residues. DNA for the CDR3: TGTGCCATAGCTCCTCAGTCTGGGGCCAACGTCCTGACTTTC. This encodes CAIAPQSGANVLTF.

The chain has TRBV11-3 and TRBJ2-1; D is unclear. Germline-derived CDR1 and CDR2 are SGHNT and YENEEA. V lost 0 bases to trimming and J lost 5 bases, with 5 bases between them. This CDR3 region has 13 residues. The CDR3 sequence: CASSLEPDNEQFF. The CDR3 nucleotides are TGTGCCAGCAGCTTAGAGCCAGACAATGAGCAGTTCTTC.

This clonotype appeared many times. The chain links TRBV28 to TRBJ1-1; 8 bases align to TRBD1. Germline-derived CDR1 and CDR2 are MDHEN and SYDVKM. The CDR3 is made up of 14 amino acids. V lost 6 bases, J lost 2 bases, and 5 bases stayed unmatched. The CDR3 loop reads CASRAGTGNTEAFF. The CDR3 DNA is TGTGCCAGCAGAGCCGGGACAGGAAACACTGAAGCTTTCTTT.

This clonotype appeared a few times. V is TRBV6-1 and J is TRBJ1-3, with D perhaps matching TRBD1 (6 bases). The ends were cut back, 5 bases at V and 3 bases at J, with 11 bases in the middle. This CDR3 is built from 14 residues. CDR1 MNHNS and CDR2 SASEGT come from the germline V gene. The DNA for the CDR3 is TGTGCCAGCAGTAGGACAGTTATTGGAAACACCATATATTTT. The encoded protein is CASSRTVIGNTIYF.

This clonotype occurred many times. This chain uses TRBV12-3 or TRBV12-4 with TRBJ1-2; 12 positions match TRBD1. The J segment lost 8 bases and the V segment lost 6 bases, leaving 10 bases of the junction unmatched. The CDR3 spans 15 residues. CDR3 in amino acids: CASSPGTGGIGGYTF. CDR3 DNA sequence: TGTGCCAGCAGCCCCGGGACAGGGGGCATTGGAGGCTACACCTTC.

The V and J genes are TRBV28 and TRBJ2-7, with 11 bases that match TRBD1. The CDR3 is made up of 14 amino acids. J was trimmed by 4 bases and V by 7 bases; bases with no gene match: 6. Looked up from germline, CDR1 is MDHEN and CDR2 is SYDVKM. The CDR3 is CASTPGDRGYEQYF. DNA for the CDR3: TGTGCCAGCACCCCCGGGGACAGGGGGTACGAGCAGTACTTC.

This chain joins TRBV2 and TRBJ2-2; no definite D call. The CDR3 consists of 13 residues. Looked up from germline, CDR1 is SNHLY and CDR2 is FYNNEI. V lost 7 bases and J 1 base, leaving 7 bases between the germline ends. CDR3 sequence (DNA): TGTGCCAGCACGGTCGAGAACACCGGGGAGCTGTTTTTT. Its translation: CASTVENTGELFF.

The chain carries TRBV20-1 and TRBJ1-6; D gene uncertain. This CDR3 is built from 15 residues. Trimming cost V 3 bases and J 0 bases, with 9 bases left between them. Germline CDR1 and CDR2: DFQATT and SNEGSKA (reference sequence). As DNA, the CDR3 is TGCAGTGCTAGGGCAATCAGCTCCTATAATTCACCCCTCCACTTT. Encoded protein: CSARAISSYNSPLHF.

The chain combines TRBV7-9 with TRBJ2-2, with D possibly being TRBD2 (6 bases). Germline lookup yields CDR1 SEHNR and CDR2 FQNEAQ (reference sequence). Trimming took 3 bases from V and 3 from J, leaving 14 bases between them. The CDR3 is 16 residues long. Written as DNA, the CDR3 is TGTGCCAGCAGCTTCACTAGCCGAGGCGACACCGGGGAGCTGTTTTTT. Its protein product is CASSFTSRGDTGELFF.

This clonotype was found many times. The chain joins TRBV12-3 or TRBV12-4 to TRBJ2-7; 8 nucleotides match TRBD1. The V gene end was trimmed by 6 bases and the J gene end by 5 bases; junction bases not matched to a gene: 6. The CDR3 is 13 amino acids. For the CDR3, the DNA is TGTGCCAGCAGAGGGGACAGGAGAGACGAGCAGTACTTC. It translates to CASRGDRRDEQYF.

The chain couples TRBV7-2 to TRBJ2-7; D may be TRBD1 or TRBD2 (5 bases each). Looked up from germline, CDR1 is SGHTA and CDR2 is FQGNSA. The CDR3 runs to 14 residues. V shed 4 bases and J shed 3 bases, with 13 bases lying between them. The CDR3 reads CASSSGRRGYEQYF. The CDR3 DNA is TGTGCCAGCAGCTCGGGACGTCGGGGCTACGAGCAGTACTTC.

Notes on this clonotype: This may stem from a read error, because a much larger clone lies one nucleotide away. The rearrangement joins TRBV10-3 to TRBJ2-1; D may match TRBD1 or TRBD2 (6 bases each). Trimming pared 0 bases from V and 6 bases from J, leaving 18 bases between. CDR1 and CDR2 from the germline V gene are ENHRY and SYGVKD. This CDR3 is 17 amino acids long. The CDR3 spells CAISESMWPGASNEQFF. DNA of the CDR3: TGTGCCATCAGTGAGTCCATGTGGCCGGGGGCATCCAATGAGCAGTTCTTC.

The gene calls are TRBV20-1 and TRBJ2-7; D gene unclear. This CDR3 has 13 amino acids. The germline V and J ends were trimmed by 0 bases and 3 bases, with 9 bases remaining between them. CDR1 is DFQATT and CDR2 is SNEGSKA in the germline V gene (reference sequence). The CDR3 DNA reads as TGCAGTGCTAGAGACAGGAACTTCTACGAGCAGTACTTC. As protein: CSARDRNFYEQYF.